The rows below give T cell receptor beta chains drawn from one sample of a study of cytomegalovirus exposure and HLA in healthy donors. Here immunoSEQ multiplex PCR was the method, and the copy in TCRdb shows in-frame clones only, minus some. The table includes some 160,000 clones, 76% detected once. The material sequenced was PBMCs. The receptors were gathered from a woman in her thirties or forties in good health and CMV-seronegative. Each CDR3 is given with its conserved first and last residue. D genes are given only for firm matches. The size entry is marked missing in some rows and otherwise reads once, few, many or a size class.

d_call j_call v_call clone_size cdr3_nt cdr3_aa
- TRBJ1-6 TRBV4-2 - TGTGCCAGCAGCCAAGAGGGCAGGGGAAGAGGTTCACCCCTCCACTTT CASSQEGRGRGSPLHF
TRBD1 TRBJ2-1 TRBV11-3 few TGTGCCAGCAGCTTAGATCAGGGTGGGACAGGGGCGACCAATGAGCAGTTCTTC CASSLDQGGTGATNEQFF
TRBD2 TRBJ2-3 TRBV30 - TGTGCCTGGAGTCCAGCGGGGGGGCCGGCAGATACGCAGTATTTT CAWSPAGGPADTQYF
TRBD1 TRBJ1-2 TRBV28 - TGTGCCAGCAGTTTTTCGGGACAGGAGTACTATGGCTACACCTTC CASSFSGQEYYGYTF
- TRBJ1-1 TRBV10-3 few TGTGCCATCACCGGGGGGTTGGGGGTAAACACTGAAGCTTTCTTT CAITGGLGVNTEAFF
- TRBJ1-1 TRBV6-6 - TGTGCCAGCGGTAGGGCGGGTTACACTGAAGCTTTCTTT CASGRAGYTEAFF
- TRBJ1-2 TRBV11-2 - TGTGCCAGCAGCGGATCCAGGGTTAACTATGGCTACACCTTC CASSGSRVNYGYTF
- TRBJ1-1 TRBV5-6 few TGTGCCAGCAGCCGACGGAGCCTGAACACTGAAGCTTTCTTT CASSRRSLNTEAFF
- TRBJ1-1 TRBV5-1 - TGCGCCAGCAGCTTGGTAGGGGACATGAACACTGAAGCTTTCTTT CASSLVGDMNTEAFF
- TRBJ1-5 TRBV2 few TGTGCCAGCAGTGAACAATCCAATCAAAATCAGCCCCAGCATTTT CASSEQSNQNQPQHF
- TRBJ1-4 TRBV7-9 - TGTTCCAGCAGCTTAGATTGGCAGGGGAATGAAAAACTGTTTTTT CSSSLDWQGNEKLFF
TRBD2 TRBJ2-1 TRBV5-1 - TGCGCCAGCAGCTTAACTAGCGGGAAGTACAATGAGCAGTTCTTC CASSLTSGKYNEQFF
- TRBJ1-2 TRBV29-1 once TGCAGCGTTGAAGGGCGGTTGGGTAACTATGGCTACACCTTC CSVEGRLGNYGYTF
TRBD1 TRBJ2-2 TRBV9 - TGTGCCAGCCGGGACAGAACGAACACCGGGGAGCTGTTTTTT CASRDRTNTGELFF
TRBD1 TRBJ2-7 TRBV30 - TGTGCCTGGAACCCCGGGACAGGCCTCTACGAGCAGTACTTC CAWNPGTGLYEQYF
TRBD2 TRBJ2-7 TRBV5-1 - TGCGCCAGCAGCTTAGGAGCGGGGGATGACGAGCAGTACTTC CASSLGAGDDEQYF
TRBD1 TRBJ1-4 TRBV15 few TGTGCCACCAGCAGAGAAGGGCAGGGGGCGGTTAATGAAAAACTGTTTTTT CATSREGQGAVNEKLFF
TRBD2 TRBJ2-1 TRBV19 - TGTGCCGCGGGACTAGCCTGGGGCAATGAGCAGTTCTTC CAAGLAWGNEQFF
TRBD2 TRBJ2-3 TRBV5-1 - TGCGCCAGCAGCCTTGGGACTAGCGGGAGGGCCGGCACAGATACGCAGTATTTT CASSLGTSGRAGTDTQYF